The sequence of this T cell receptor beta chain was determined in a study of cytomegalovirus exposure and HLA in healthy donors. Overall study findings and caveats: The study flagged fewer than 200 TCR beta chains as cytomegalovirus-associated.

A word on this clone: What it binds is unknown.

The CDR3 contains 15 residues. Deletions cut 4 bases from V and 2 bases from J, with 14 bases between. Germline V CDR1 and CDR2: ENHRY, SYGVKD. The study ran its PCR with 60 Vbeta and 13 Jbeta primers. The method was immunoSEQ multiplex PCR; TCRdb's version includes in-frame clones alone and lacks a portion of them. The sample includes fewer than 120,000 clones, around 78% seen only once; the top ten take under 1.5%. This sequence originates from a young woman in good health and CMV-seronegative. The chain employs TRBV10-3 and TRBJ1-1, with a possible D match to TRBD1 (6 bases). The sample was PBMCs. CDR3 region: CAISGQGLGNTEAFF. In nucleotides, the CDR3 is TGTGCCATCAGTGGTCAGGGGCTGGGAAACACTGAAGCTTTCTTT.